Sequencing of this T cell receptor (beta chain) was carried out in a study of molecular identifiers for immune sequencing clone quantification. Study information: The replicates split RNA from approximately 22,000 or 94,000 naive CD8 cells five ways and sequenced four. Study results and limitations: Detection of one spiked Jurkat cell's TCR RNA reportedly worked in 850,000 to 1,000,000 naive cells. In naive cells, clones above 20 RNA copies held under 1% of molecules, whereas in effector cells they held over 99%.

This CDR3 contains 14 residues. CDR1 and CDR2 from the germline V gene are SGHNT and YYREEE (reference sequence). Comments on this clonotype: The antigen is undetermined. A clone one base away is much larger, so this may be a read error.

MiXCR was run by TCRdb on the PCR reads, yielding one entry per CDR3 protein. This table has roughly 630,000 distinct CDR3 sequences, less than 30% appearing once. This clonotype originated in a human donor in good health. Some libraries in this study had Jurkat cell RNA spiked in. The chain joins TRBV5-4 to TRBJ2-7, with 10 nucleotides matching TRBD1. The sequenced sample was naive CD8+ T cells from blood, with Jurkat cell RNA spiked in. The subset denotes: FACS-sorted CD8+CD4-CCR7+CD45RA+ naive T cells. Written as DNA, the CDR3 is TGTGCCGGCAGCTTTGGGACAGGGGTTTCCGAGCAGTACTTC. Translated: CAGSFGTGVSEQYF. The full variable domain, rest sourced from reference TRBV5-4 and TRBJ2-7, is ETGVTQSPTHLIKTRGQQVTLRCSSQSGHNTVSWYQQALGQGPQFIFQYYREEENGRGNFPPRFSGLQFPNYSSELNVNALELDDSALYLCAGSFGTGVSEQYFGPGTRLTVT.